Listed here are 29 T cell receptor beta chains from one sample, sequenced in a study of blood T cell repertoires in COVID-19. The data were produced by immunoSEQ multiplex PCR, yet TCRdb's version contains in-frame clones alone and is incomplete. The sample lists 150,000 to 200,000 clones; approximately 78% were seen once. The sequencing input was peripheral blood. The receptors were gathered from a human donor in a cohort sampled during active COVID-19.

The chain joins TRBV7-2 to TRBJ2-7, with 11 bases lining up with TRBD1. CDR1 is SGHTA and CDR2 is FQGNSA in the germline V gene. Trimming removed 0 bases from V and 3 bases from J; junction bases left unmatched: 1. CDR3 length: 15 amino acids. CDR3 protein: CASSLAGTGGYEQYF. The DNA for the CDR3 is TGTGCCAGCAGCTTAGCCGGGACAGGGGGCTACGAGCAGTACTTC.

This chain joins TRBV5-1 and TRBJ2-3, with TRBD2 as a possible D gene (5 bases). The CDR3 is 16 residues long. Germline CDR1 SGHRS, CDR2 YFSETQ. With 4 bases removed from V and 2 bases from J, the gap between germline ends came to 17 bases. As DNA, the CDR3 is TGCGCCAGCAGCCTTTCGGCGGGCCCCCCCACAGATACGCAGTATTTT. The encoded protein is CASSLSAGPPTDTQYF.

CDR3 DNA: TGTGCCAGCAGCTTTGGGGGGATAAATAGCAATCAGCCCCAGCATTTT. Its translation: CASSFGGINSNQPQHF. This chain joins TRBV7-2 and TRBJ1-5, with D perhaps matching TRBD1 (5 bases). Germline loops: CDR1 SGHTA, CDR2 FQGNSA. V shed 3 bases and J shed 0 bases, with 12 bases lying between them. The CDR3 totals 16 residues.

The CDR3 nucleotides are TGTGCCAGCAGTACCCCGGACAGGGGGCGCGATGAGCAGTTCTTC. It yields the protein CASSTPDRGRDEQFF. The chain is built from TRBV27 and TRBJ2-1; 11 bases align to TRBD1. The germline gives CDR1 MNHEY, CDR2 SMNVEV (reference sequence). The CDR3 has 15 amino acids. The J segment lost 8 bases and the V segment lost 5 bases, leaving 8 bases of the junction unmatched.

The chain is built from TRBV30 and TRBJ1-4; D not resolved. Germline-derived CDR1 and CDR2 are GTSNPN and SVGIG (reference sequence). This CDR3 region has 13 residues. V was trimmed by 0 bases and J by 3 bases, leaving 5 bases between them. CDR3 in DNA: TGTGCCTGGAGTGTAATAGCTAATGAAAAACTGTTTTTT. Translating gives CAWSVIANEKLFF.

The chain carries TRBV27 and TRBJ2-7, with D unclear. From germline, CDR1 is MNHEY and CDR2 SMNVEV (reference sequence). CDR3 size: 11 residues. Trimming took 4 bases from V and 1 from J, leaving 2 bases between them. The CDR3 sequence is CASSSSYEQYF. DNA for the CDR3: TGTGCCAGCAGTTCATCCTACGAGCAGTACTTC.

CDR3 residues: CASSAGRMGGEQYF. The CDR3 DNA is TGTGCCAGCAGTGCAGGGAGAATGGGAGGCGAGCAGTACTTC. V gene TRBV6-4 combines with J gene TRBJ2-7; the D gene is possibly TRBD2 (6 bases). This CDR3 spans 14 amino acids. Trimming shortened V by 4 bases and J by 6 bases, and 16 bases separated the two germline ends. CDR1 and CDR2 from the germline V gene are MRHNA and SNTAGT.

Notes on this clone: The identical CDR3 is also encoded by other nucleotide sequences in the sample. This chain joins TRBV6-5 and TRBJ2-7, with 7 bases matching TRBD1. J gave up 3 bases and V 2 bases, and 1 base lay outside the gene matches. The CDR3 consists of 13 residues. Germline CDR1 MNHEY, CDR2 SVGAGI. The CDR3 DNA is TGTGCCAGCAGTTACAGGACAGGCTACGAGCAGTACTTC. It yields the protein CASSYRTGYEQYF.

A single count supports this clone. The rearrangement uses TRBV6-5 and TRBJ2-1; TRBD1 matches at 7 bases. The CDR3 sequence is 15 residues long. After removal of 6 bases from V and 5 bases from J, the junction contained 10 bases not matched to a gene. Germline CDR1 and CDR2: MNHEY and SVGAGI. The CDR3 region is CASRTGKAINNEQFF. CDR3 sequence (DNA): TGTGCCAGCAGGACAGGGAAGGCGATTAACAATGAGCAGTTCTTC.

The chain couples TRBV6-5 to TRBJ2-5; D remains ambiguous. The V gene lost 4 bases and the J gene lost 4 bases, with 10 bases spanning the gap. Germline CDR1 is MNHEY and CDR2 is SVGAGI. The CDR3 runs to 13 residues. CDR3 sequence reads: CASSSKPRETQYF. In DNA, the CDR3 is TGTGCCAGCAGTTCTAAACCAAGAGAGACCCAGTACTTC.

A single count supports this clone. This chain connects TRBV5-1 to TRBJ1-5, with 7 bases lining up with TRBD1. The CDR3 loop spans 15 amino acids. The V gene's germline CDR1 is SGHRS and CDR2 YFSETQ. The ends lost 2 bases at V and 5 bases at J; junction bases unmatched: 7. The CDR3 sequence is CASSLQTGKDQPQHF. The DNA of the CDR3 is TGCGCCAGCAGCTTACAGACAGGGAAAGATCAGCCCCAGCATTTT.

The CDR3 bases are TGCGCCAGCAGCTTGGGAGGGAGGGAGAATGAAAAACTGTTTTTT. It yields the protein CASSLGGRENEKLFF. The gene calls are TRBV5-1 and TRBJ1-4; D not certain. V was trimmed by 0 bases and J by 5 bases, leaving 11 bases between them. The germline CDR1 and CDR2 sequences are SGHRS and YFSETQ. The CDR3 spans 15 residues. The whole variable domain, remainder taken from reference TRBV5-1 and TRBJ1-4, is KAGVTQTPRYLIKTRGQQVTLSCSPISGHRSVSWYQQTPGQGLQFLFEYFSETQRNKGNFPGRFSGRQFSNSRSEMNVSTLELGDSALYLCASSLGGRENEKLFFGSGTQLSVL.

This clone was recorded once. The V and J genes are TRBV7-3 and TRBJ2-1, with a possible D match to TRBD2 (6 bases). This CDR3 comprises 12 residues. Trimming took 4 bases from V and 9 from J, leaving 10 bases between them. In germline, CDR1 is SGHTA, CDR2 FQGTGA. The CDR3, as DNA: TGTGCCAGCAGCTCACCGGAGGGTGAGCAGTTCTTC. This sequence encodes CASSSPEGEQFF.

CDR3: CASSLALTGNPSEQYF. CDR3 DNA: TGTGCCAGCAGCTTAGCGCTGACAGGGAACCCTTCCGAGCAGTACTTC. The rearrangement uses TRBV7-9 and TRBJ2-7; 7 bases match TRBD1. This CDR3 spans 16 amino acids. Germline-derived CDR1 and CDR2 are SEHNR and FQNEAQ (reference sequence). V was pared by 0 bases and J by 6 bases, with 11 bases of the junction left unmatched.

As to this clone: An end of the junction does not agree with germline; a read error may underlie this. This sequence joins TRBV6-6 and TRBJ2-1; TRBD2 matches 7 bases. CDR1 MNHNY and CDR2 SVGAGI come from the germline V gene (reference sequence). The CDR3 is 15 amino acids. Written as DNA, the CDR3 is TGTGCCAGCACAATCAAGCGGGGCTCCAACAATGAGCAGTTCTTC. It is translated as CASTIKRGSNNEQFF.

This clone appeared a few times. The chain links TRBV5-6 to TRBJ1-6; the D is unclear. Germline assignment: CDR1 SGHDT and CDR2 YYEEEE. CDR3 size: 16 residues. The V and J ends lost 3 bases and 6 bases respectively, with 16 bases between them. The CDR3 reads CASSSELEARNSPLHF. In DNA form, the CDR3 reads TGTGCCAGCAGCTCTGAACTTGAGGCACGTAATTCACCCCTCCACTTT. Drawing the rest from reference TRBV5-6 and TRBJ1-6, the complete variable domain is DAGVTQSPTHLIKTRGQQVTLRCSPKSGHDTVSWYQQALGQGPQFIFQYYEEEERQRGNFPDRFSGHQFPNYSSELNVNALLLGDSALYLCASSSELEARNSPLHFGNGTRLTVT.

The chain carries TRBV7-2 and TRBJ2-7; no definite D call. The CDR3 has 12 residues. From germline, CDR1 is SGHTA and CDR2 FQGNSA. The V gene lost 5 bases and the J gene lost 1 base, with 6 bases spanning the gap. CDR3 amino acids: CASSPESYEQYF. CDR3 nucleotides: TGTGCCAGCAGCCCTGAGTCCTACGAGCAGTACTTC. Drawing the rest from reference TRBV7-2 and TRBJ2-7, the complete variable domain is GAGVSQSPSNKVTEKGKDVELRCDPISGHTALYWYRQSLGQGLEFLIYFQGNSAPDKSGLPSDRFSAERTGGSVSTLTIQRTQQEDSAVYLCASSPESYEQYFGPGTRLTVT.

A single count supports this clone. This rearrangement joins TRBV4-3 to TRBJ1-6; 8 bases are a match to TRBD1. The germline V gene encodes CDR1 LGHNA and CDR2 YSLEER. The CDR3 sequence is 14 residues long. Trimming removed 3 bases from V and 7 bases from J; junction bases left unmatched: 2. The CDR3 spells CASSQGQVNSPLHF. The CDR3 nucleotides read TGCGCCAGCAGCCAGGGACAGGTGAATTCACCCCTCCACTTT.

The chain carries TRBV5-1 and TRBJ2-5; 8 bases match TRBD2. The CDR3 runs 18 residues. Germline V gene sequence: CDR1 SGHRS, CDR2 YFSETQ. The junction had 15 bases not matched to a gene; V was cut back by 4 bases and J by 1 base. CDR3 protein: CASSPTLAGGGSQETQYF. The DNA for the CDR3 is TGCGCCAGCAGCCCAACCTTGGCGGGAGGAGGGTCCCAAGAGACCCAGTACTTC.

The V and J genes are TRBV6-6 and TRBJ2-2; 10 bases map to TRBD2. In germline, CDR1 is MNHNY, CDR2 SVGAGI (reference sequence). CDR3 length: 17 amino acids. V shed 5 bases and J 0 bases; nucleotides not matched to a gene: 6. CDR3 residues: CASSRRLAGANTGELFF. DNA for the CDR3: TGTGCCAGCAGTCGAAGACTAGCGGGCGCGAACACCGGGGAGCTGTTTTTT.

This chain uses TRBV3-1 (or the pseudogene TRBV3-2) with TRBJ2-7; 7 bases are shared with TRBD1. The germline V gene encodes CDR1 LGHDT and CDR2 YNNKEL (reference sequence). The CDR3 runs 18 residues. V was clipped by 0 bases and J by 0 bases; unmatched bases: 11. The CDR3 nucleotides are TGTGCCAGCAGCCAAGAGGTCCCGGACAGGCGATCCTCCTACGAGCAGTACTTC. It codes for CASSQEVPDRRSSYEQYF.

The chain carries TRBV2 and TRBJ2-3; D is possibly TRBD1 (6 bases). This CDR3 has 15 residues. The germline V gene encodes CDR1 SNHLY and CDR2 FYNNEI. V was pared by 8 bases and J by 0 bases, with 15 bases between. The CDR3: CASGTGTSSTDTQYF. In DNA, the CDR3 is TGTGCCAGCGGGACCGGGACATCTAGCACAGATACGCAGTATTTT.

The gene calls are TRBV19 and TRBJ2-7; 7 bases align to TRBD1. The V and J ends lost 3 bases and 2 bases, in that order; junction bases with no gene match: 22. This CDR3 region has 20 residues. Looked up from germline, CDR1 is LNHDA and CDR2 is SQIVND (reference sequence). The CDR3 DNA reads TGTGCCAGTAGTATCGGGGTGTCGCGGACAGGAGGAACAATAACCTACGAGCAGTACTTC. This sequence encodes CASSIGVSRTGGTITYEQYF.

The chain links TRBV4-3 to TRBJ2-1; 16 bases match TRBD2. The CDR3 is 19 amino acids. V lost 1 base to trimming and J lost 5 bases; unmatched junction nucleotides: 8. Germline V CDR1 and CDR2: LGHNA, YSLEER. The CDR3 bases are TGCGCCAGCAGCCAAGCGCCGGGACTAGCGGGAGGGAGGAACAATGAGCAGTTCTTC. Translating gives CASSQAPGLAGGRNNEQFF.

V usage is TRBV27 and J usage is TRBJ2-2; TRBD1 matches 7 bases. CDR1 MNHEY and CDR2 SMNVEV come from the germline V gene (reference sequence). CDR3 length: 16 residues. The V gene end was trimmed by 6 bases and the J gene end by 0 bases; junction bases not matched to a gene: 7. In nucleotides, the CDR3 is TGTGCCAGCAGCCCAGGGACAGTGGCGAACACCGGGGAGCTGTTTTTT. This sequence encodes CASSPGTVANTGELFF.

This clone was observed a few times. The gene calls are TRBV28 and TRBJ2-3; D unclear. CDR3 length equals 13 residues. Deletions cut 1 base from V and 6 bases from J, with 8 bases between. Germline V gene sequence: CDR1 MDHEN, CDR2 SYDVKM. The CDR3 is CASSLLIQDTQYF. DNA for the CDR3: TGTGCCAGCAGTTTATTAATCCAGGATACGCAGTATTTT.

This chain uses TRBV4-1 with TRBJ2-3, with 7 bases aligning to TRBD1. Looked up from germline, CDR1 is MGHRA and CDR2 is YSYEKL. Trimming cost V 1 base and J 3 bases; bases outside gene matches: 13. CDR3 length equals 18 residues. The CDR3 DNA reads TGCGCCAGCAGCCAAGTTCATGTTGTAGGGGGCAGGACAGATACGCAGTATTTT. Residues: CASSQVHVVGGRTDTQYF.

V usage is TRBV9 and J usage is TRBJ2-7; 8 positions match TRBD2. Germline CDR1 reads SGDLS; CDR2 reads YYNGEE. V trimming: 0 bases; J trimming: 0 bases; junction bases outside the gene matches: 2. This CDR3 spans 15 amino acids. CDR3 nucleotide sequence: TGTGCCAGCAGCGTAGAAAGCGGGAGCTCCTACGAGCAGTACTTC. Translating gives CASSVESGSSYEQYF.

For the CDR3, the DNA is TGTGCCAGCAGCCTCACAGGGGACCGAAGGGAAGCTTTCTTT. Translated, it gives CASSLTGDRREAFF. The gene calls are TRBV5-4 and TRBJ1-1; 7 positions agree with TRBD1. Germline V gene lookup returns CDR1 SGHNT and CDR2 YYREEE (reference sequence). This CDR3 has 14 amino acids. Losses at the gene ends were 4 bases for V and 8 bases for J; bases not matched to a gene: 11.